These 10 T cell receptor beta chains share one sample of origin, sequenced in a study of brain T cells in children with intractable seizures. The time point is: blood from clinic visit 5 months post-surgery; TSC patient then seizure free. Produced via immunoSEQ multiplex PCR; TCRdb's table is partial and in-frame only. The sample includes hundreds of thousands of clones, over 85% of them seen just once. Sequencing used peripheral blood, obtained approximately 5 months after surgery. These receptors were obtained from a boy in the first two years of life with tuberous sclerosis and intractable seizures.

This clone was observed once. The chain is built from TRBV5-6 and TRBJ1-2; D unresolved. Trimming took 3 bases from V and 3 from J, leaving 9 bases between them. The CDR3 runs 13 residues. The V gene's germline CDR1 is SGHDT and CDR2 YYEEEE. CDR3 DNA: TGTGCCAGCAGCTCGGCGGCCGACTATGGCTACACCTTC. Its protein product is CASSSAADYGYTF. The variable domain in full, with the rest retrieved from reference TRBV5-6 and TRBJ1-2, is DAGVTQSPTHLIKTRGQQVTLRCSPKSGHDTVSWYQQALGQGPQFIFQYYEEEERQRGNFPDRFSGHQFPNYSSELNVNALLLGDSALYLCASSSAADYGYTFGSGTRLTVV.

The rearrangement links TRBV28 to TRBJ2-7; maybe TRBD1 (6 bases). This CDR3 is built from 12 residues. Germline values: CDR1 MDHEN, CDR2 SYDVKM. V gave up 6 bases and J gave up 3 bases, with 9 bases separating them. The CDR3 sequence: CASSKDSYEQYF. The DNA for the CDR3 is TGTGCCAGCAGCAAGGACAGCTACGAGCAGTACTTC.

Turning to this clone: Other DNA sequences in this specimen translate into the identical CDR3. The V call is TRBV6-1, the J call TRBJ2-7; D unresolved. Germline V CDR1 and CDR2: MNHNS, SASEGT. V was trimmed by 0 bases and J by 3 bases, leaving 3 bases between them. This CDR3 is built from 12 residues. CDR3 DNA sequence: TGTGCCAGCAGTGAAGCTGGCTACGAGCAGTACTTC. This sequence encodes CASSEAGYEQYF.

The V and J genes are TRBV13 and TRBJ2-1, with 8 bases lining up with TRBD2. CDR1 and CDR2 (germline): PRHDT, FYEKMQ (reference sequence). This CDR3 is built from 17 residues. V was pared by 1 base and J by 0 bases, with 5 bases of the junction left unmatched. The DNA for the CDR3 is TGTGCCAGCAGCTTAGTCGGCAGCGGGAGCTCCTACAATGAGCAGTTCTTC. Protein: CASSLVGSGSSYNEQFF. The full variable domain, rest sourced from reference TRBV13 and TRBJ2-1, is AAGVIQSPRHLIKEKRETATLKCYPIPRHDTVYWYQQGPGQDPQFLISFYEKMQSDKGSIPDRFSAQQFSDYHSELNMSSLELGDSALYFCASSLVGSGSSYNEQFFGPGTRLTVL.

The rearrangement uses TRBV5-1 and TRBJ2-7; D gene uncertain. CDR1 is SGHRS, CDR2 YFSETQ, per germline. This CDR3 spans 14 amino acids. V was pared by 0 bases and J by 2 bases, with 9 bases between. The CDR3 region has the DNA TGCGCCAGCAGCTTGGTAGGGATGGCCTACGAGCAGTACTTC. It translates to CASSLVGMAYEQYF.

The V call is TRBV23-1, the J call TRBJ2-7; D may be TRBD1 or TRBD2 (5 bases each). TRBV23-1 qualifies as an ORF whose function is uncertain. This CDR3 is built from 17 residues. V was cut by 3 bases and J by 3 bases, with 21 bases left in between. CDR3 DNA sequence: TGCGCCAGCAGTCACCCCCAAATAGGGACGGAGAGCTACGAGCAGTACTTC. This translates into CASSHPQIGTESYEQYF.

The CDR3 spells CASSRLAETDTQYF. As DNA, the CDR3 is TGCGCCAGCAGTCGTCTAGCGGAAACAGATACGCAGTATTTT. The V gene is TRBV10-1, the J gene TRBJ2-3; 7 nucleotides agree with TRBD2. This CDR3 has 14 residues. CDR1 WNHNN and CDR2 SYGVQD come from the germline V gene (reference sequence). After removal of 5 bases from V and 3 bases from J, the junction contained 5 bases not matched to a gene.

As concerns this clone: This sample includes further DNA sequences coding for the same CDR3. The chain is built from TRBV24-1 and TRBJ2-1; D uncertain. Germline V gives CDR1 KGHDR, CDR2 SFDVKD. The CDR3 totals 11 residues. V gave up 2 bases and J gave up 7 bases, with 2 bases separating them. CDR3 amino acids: CATSDYNEQFF. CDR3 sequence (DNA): TGTGCCACCAGTGATTATAATGAGCAGTTCTTC.

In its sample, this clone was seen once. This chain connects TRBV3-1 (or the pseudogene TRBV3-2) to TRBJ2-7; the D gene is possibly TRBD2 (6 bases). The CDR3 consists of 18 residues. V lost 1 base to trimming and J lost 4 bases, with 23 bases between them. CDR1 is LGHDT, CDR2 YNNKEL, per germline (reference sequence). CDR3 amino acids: CASSQGAGTYGDPYEQYF. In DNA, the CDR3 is TGTGCCAGCAGCCAAGGAGCCGGGACTTATGGGGATCCTTACGAGCAGTACTTC.

The CDR3 protein is CATSDLDSGQPQHF. The CDR3 region has the DNA TGTGCCACCAGTGATTTGGACAGTGGTCAGCCCCAGCATTTT. V and J are TRBV24-1 and TRBJ1-5, with D possibly TRBD1 on 5 matching bases. The length of the CDR3 is 14 residues. V was shortened by 0 bases and J by 6 bases, with 8 bases between the two germline ends. Germline assignment: CDR1 KGHDR and CDR2 SFDVKD.